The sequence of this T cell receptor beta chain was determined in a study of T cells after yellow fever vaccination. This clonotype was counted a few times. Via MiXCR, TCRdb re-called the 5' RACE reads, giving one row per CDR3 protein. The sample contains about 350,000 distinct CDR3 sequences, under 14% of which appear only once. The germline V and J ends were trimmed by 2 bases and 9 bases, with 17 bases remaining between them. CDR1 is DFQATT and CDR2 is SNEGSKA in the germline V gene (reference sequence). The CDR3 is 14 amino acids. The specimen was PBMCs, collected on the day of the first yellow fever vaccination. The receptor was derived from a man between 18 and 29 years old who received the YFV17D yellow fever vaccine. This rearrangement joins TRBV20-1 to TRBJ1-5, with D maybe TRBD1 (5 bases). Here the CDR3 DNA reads TGCAGTGCTAGACCTGGGGGGACCTGGGGGCCCCAGCATTTT. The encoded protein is CSARPGGTWGPQHF.